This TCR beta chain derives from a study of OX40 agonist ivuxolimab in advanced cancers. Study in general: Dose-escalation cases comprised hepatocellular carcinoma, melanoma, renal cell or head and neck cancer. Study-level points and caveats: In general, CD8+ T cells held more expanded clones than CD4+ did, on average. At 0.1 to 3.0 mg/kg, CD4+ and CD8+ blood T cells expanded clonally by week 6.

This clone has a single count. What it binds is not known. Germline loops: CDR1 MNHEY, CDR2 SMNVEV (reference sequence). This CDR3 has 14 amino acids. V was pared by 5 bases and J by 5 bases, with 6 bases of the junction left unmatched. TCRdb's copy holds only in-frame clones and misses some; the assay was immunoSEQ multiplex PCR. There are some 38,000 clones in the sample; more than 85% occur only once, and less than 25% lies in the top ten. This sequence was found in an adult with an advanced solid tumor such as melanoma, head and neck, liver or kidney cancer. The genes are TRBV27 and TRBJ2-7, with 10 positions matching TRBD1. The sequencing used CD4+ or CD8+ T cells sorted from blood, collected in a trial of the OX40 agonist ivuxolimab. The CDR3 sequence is CASSPWTGGHEQYF. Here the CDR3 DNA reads TGTGCCAGCAGTCCCTGGACAGGGGGTCACGAGCAGTACTTC.